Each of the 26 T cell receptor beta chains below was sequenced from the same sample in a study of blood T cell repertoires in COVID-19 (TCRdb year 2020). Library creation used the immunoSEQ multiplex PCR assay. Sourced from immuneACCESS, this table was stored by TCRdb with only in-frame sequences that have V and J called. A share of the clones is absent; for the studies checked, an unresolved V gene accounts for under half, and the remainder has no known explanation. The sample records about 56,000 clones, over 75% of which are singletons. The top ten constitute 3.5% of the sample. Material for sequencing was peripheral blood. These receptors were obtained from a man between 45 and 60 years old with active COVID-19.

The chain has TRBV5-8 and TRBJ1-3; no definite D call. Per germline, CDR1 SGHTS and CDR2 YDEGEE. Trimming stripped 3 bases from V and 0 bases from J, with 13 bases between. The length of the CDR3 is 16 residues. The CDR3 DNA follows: TGTGCCAGCAGCTACGGGAGGACCACCTCTGGAAACACCATATATTTT. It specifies CASSYGRTTSGNTIYF.

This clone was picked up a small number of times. This CDR3 reads CASSVGQGVRNEQFF. Here the CDR3 DNA reads TGTGCCAGCAGCGTCGGACAGGGGGTTAGGAATGAGCAGTTCTTC. V usage is TRBV7-9 and J usage is TRBJ2-1, with 10 bases matching TRBD1. After removal of 5 bases from V and 7 bases from J, the junction contained 8 bases not matched to a gene. Germline CDR1 reads SEHNR; CDR2 reads FQNEAQ (reference sequence). CDR3 size: 15 residues.

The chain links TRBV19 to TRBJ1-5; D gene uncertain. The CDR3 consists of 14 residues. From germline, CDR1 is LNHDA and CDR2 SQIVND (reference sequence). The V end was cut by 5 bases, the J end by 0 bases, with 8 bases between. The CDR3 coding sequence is TGTGCCAGTAGTCCTCACACTAGCAATCAGCCCCAGCATTTT. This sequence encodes CASSPHTSNQPQHF.

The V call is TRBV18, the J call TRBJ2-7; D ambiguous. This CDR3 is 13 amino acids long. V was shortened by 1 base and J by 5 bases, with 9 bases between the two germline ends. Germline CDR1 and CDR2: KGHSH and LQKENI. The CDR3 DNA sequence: TGTGCCAGCTCACCACTAGATAAGAACGAGCAGTACTTC. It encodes CASSPLDKNEQYF.

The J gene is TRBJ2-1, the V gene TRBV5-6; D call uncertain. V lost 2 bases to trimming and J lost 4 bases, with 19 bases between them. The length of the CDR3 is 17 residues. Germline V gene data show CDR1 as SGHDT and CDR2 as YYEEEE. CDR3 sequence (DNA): TGTGCCAGCAGCTTCTTACTCCCTTTCTCCGAATACAATGAGCAGTTCTTC. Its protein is CASSFLLPFSEYNEQFF. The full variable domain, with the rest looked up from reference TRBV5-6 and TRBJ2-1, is DAGVTQSPTHLIKTRGQQVTLRCSPKSGHDTVSWYQQALGQGPQFIFQYYEEEERQRGNFPDRFSGHQFPNYSSELNVNALLLGDSALYLCASSFLLPFSEYNEQFFGPGTRLTVL.

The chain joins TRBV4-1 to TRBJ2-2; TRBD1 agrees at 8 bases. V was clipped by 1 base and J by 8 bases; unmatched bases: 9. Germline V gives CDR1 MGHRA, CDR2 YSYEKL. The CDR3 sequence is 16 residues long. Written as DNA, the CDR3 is TGCGCCAGCAGCCAAGTGATGGCAGGGGGCCCTGGGGAGCTGTTTTTT. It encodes CASSQVMAGGPGELFF.

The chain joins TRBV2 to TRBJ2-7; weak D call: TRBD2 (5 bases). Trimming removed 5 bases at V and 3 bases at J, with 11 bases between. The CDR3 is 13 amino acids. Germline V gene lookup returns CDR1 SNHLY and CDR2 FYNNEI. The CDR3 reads CASSSGLFYEQYF. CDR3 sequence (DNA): TGTGCCAGCAGTTCCGGACTGTTCTACGAGCAGTACTTC.

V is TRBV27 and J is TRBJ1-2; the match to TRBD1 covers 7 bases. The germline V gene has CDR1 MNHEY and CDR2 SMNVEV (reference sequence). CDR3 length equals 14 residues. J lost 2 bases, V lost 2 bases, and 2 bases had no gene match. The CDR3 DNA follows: TGTGCCAGCAGTTTAAGGACAGGAAACTATGGCTACACCTTC. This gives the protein CASSLRTGNYGYTF.

The CDR3 loop is CASGGDLKKPQHF. As DNA, the CDR3 is TGTGCCTCCGGGGGGGACTTGAAAAAGCCCCAGCATTTT. V usage is TRBV7-9 and J usage is TRBJ1-5; TRBD1 is a possible D gene (5 bases). The germline V gene encodes CDR1 SEHNR and CDR2 FQNEAQ (reference sequence). CDR3 size: 13 residues. The V and J ends lost 11 bases and 8 bases respectively, with 19 bases between them.

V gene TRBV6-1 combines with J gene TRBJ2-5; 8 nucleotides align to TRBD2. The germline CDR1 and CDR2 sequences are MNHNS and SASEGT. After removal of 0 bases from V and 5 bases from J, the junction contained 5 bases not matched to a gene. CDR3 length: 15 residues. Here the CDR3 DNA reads TGTGCCAGCAGTGAAGCGAGCGGGGGTTGGGAGACCCAGTACTTC. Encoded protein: CASSEASGGWETQYF.

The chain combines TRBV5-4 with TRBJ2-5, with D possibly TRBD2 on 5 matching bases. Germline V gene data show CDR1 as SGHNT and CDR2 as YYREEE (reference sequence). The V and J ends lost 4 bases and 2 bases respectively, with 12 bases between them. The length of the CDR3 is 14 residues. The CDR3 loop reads CASSLSSVQETQYF. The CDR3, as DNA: TGTGCCAGCAGCCTAAGTAGCGTTCAAGAGACCCAGTACTTC.

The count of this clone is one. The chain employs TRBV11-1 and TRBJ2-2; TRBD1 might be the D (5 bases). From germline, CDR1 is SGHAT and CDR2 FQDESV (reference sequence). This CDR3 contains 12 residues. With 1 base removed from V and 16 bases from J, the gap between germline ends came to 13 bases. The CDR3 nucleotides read TGTGCCAGCAGCTTAGACAGGACGCCACCGTTTTTT. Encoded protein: CASSLDRTPPFF.

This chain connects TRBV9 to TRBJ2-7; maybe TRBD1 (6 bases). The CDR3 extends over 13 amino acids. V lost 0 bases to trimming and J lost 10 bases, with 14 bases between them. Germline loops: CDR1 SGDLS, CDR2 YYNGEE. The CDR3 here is CASSVDGDRNQYF. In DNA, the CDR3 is TGTGCCAGCAGCGTAGATGGAGACAGGAACCAGTACTTC.

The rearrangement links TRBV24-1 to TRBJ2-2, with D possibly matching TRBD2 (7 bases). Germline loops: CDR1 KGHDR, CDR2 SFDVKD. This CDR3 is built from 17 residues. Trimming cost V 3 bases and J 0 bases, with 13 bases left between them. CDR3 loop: CATSDPAGASNTGELFF. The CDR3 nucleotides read TGTGCCACCAGTGATCCCGCGGGGGCCTCGAACACCGGGGAGCTGTTTTTT.

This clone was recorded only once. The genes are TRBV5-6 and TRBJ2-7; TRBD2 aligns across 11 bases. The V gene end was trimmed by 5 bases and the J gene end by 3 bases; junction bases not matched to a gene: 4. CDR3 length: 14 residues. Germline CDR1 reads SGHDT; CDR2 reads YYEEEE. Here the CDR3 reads CASSWTSGHYEQYF. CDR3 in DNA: TGTGCCAGCAGTTGGACTAGCGGGCACTACGAGCAGTACTTC.

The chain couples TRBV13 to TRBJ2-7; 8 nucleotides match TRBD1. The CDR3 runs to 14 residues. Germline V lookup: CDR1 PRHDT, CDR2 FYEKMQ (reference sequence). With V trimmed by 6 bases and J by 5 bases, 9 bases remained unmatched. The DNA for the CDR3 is TGTGCCAGCAGACGAACAGGGGGTAGCAACGAGCAGTACTTC. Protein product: CASRRTGGSNEQYF.

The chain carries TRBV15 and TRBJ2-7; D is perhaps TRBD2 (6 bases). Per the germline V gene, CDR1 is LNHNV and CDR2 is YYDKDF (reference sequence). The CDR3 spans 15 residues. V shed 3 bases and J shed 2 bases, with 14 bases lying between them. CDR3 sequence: CATSSGGGSAYEQYF. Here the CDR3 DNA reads TGTGCCACCAGCAGCGGTGGAGGGTCCGCCTACGAGCAGTACTTC.

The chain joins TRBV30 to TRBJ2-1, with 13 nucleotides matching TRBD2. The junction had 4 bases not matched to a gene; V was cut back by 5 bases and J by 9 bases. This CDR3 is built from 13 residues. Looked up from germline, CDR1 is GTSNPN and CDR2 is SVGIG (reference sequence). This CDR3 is CAWSLAGGPEQFF. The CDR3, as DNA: TGTGCCTGGTCACTAGCGGGGGGGCCTGAGCAGTTCTTC. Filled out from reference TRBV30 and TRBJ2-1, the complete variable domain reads SQTIHQWPATLVQPVGSPLSLECTVEGTSNPNLYWYRQAAGRGLQLLFYSVGIGQISSEVPQNLSASRPQDRQFILSSKKLLLSDSGFYLCAWSLAGGPEQFFGPGTRLTVL.

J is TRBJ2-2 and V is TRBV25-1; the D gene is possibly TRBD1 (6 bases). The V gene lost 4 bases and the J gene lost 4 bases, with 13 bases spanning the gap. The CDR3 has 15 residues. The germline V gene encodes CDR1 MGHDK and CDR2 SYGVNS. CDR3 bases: TGTGCCAGCAGTGGGACAGCTTCGACCACCGGGGAGCTGTTTTTT. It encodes CASSGTASTTGELFF.

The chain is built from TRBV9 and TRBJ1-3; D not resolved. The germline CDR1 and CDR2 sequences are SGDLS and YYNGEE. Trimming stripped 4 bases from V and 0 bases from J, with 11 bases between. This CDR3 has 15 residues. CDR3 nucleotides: TGTGCCAGCAGCCCCCACATCCACTCTGGAAACACCATATATTTT. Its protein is CASSPHIHSGNTIYF.

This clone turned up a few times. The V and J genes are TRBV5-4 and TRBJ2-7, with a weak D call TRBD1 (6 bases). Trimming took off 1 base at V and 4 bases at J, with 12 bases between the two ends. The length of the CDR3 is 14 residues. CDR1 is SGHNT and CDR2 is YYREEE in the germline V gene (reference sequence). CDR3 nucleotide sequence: TGTGCCAGCAGCTTGTCTGGGGGCCGGTACGAGCAGTACTTC. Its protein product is CASSLSGGRYEQYF. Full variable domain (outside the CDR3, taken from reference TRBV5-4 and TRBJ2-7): ETGVTQSPTHLIKTRGQQVTLRCSSQSGHNTVSWYQQALGQGPQFIFQYYREEENGRGNFPPRFSGLQFPNYSSELNVNALELDDSALYLCASSLSGGRYEQYFGPGTRLTVT.

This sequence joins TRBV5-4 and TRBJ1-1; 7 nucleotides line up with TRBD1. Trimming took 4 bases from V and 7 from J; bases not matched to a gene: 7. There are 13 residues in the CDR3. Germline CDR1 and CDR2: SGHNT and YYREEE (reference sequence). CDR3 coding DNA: TGTGCCAGCAGCCGAACAGGGGAACATGAAGCTTTCTTT. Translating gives CASSRTGEHEAFF.

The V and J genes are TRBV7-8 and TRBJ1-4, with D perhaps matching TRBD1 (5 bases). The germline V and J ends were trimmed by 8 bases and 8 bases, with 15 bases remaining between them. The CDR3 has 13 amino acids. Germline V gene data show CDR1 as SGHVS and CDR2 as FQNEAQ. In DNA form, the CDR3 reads TGTGCCAGCGGGATAGGGGCCATCGAAAAACTGTTTTTT. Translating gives CASGIGAIEKLFF.

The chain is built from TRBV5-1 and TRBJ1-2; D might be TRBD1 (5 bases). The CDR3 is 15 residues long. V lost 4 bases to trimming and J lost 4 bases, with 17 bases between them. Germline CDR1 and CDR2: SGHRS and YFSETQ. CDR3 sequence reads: CASSPRGDLPYGYTF. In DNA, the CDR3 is TGCGCCAGCAGCCCCCGGGGGGACCTACCCTATGGCTACACCTTC.

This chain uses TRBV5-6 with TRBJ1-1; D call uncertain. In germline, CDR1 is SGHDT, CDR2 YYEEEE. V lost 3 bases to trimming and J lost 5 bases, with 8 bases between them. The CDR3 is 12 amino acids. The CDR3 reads CASSWSETEAFF. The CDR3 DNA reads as TGTGCCAGCAGCTGGTCTGAGACTGAAGCTTTCTTT. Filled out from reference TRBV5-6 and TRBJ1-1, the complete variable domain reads DAGVTQSPTHLIKTRGQQVTLRCSPKSGHDTVSWYQQALGQGPQFIFQYYEEEERQRGNFPDRFSGHQFPNYSSELNVNALLLGDSALYLCASSWSETEAFFGQGTRLTVV.

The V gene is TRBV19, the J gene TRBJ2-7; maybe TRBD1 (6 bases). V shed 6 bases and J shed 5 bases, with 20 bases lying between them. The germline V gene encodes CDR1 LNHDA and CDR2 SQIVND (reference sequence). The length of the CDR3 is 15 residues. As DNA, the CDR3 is TGTGCCAGTAGCACCAAGCGACAGGTTCATAACGAGCAGTACTTC. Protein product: CASSTKRQVHNEQYF.